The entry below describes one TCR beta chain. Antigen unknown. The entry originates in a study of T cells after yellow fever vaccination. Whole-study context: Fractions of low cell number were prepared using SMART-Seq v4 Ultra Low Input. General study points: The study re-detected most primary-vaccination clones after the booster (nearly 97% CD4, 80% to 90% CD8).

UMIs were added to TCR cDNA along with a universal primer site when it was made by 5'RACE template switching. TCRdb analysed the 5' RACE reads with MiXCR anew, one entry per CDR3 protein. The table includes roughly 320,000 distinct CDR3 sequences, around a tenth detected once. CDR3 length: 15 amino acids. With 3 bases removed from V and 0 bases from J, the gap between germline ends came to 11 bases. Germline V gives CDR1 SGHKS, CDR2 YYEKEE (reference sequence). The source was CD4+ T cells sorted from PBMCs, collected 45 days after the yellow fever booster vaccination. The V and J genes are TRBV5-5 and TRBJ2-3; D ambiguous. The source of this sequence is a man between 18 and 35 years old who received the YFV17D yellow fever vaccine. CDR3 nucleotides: TGTGCCAGCAGCTGGGGTACTACGAGCACAGATACGCAGTATTTT. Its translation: CASSWGTTSTDTQYF. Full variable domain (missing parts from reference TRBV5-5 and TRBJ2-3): DAGVTQSPTHLIKTRGQQVTLRCSPISGHKSVSWYQQVLGQGPQFIFQYYEKEERGRGNFPDRFSARQFPNYSSELNVNALLLGDSALYLCASSWGTTSTDTQYFGPGTRLTVL.